This passage covers 3 T cell receptor beta chains from one sample sequenced in a study of fetal regulatory T cell absence and autoimmunity. Some clones are missing from TCRdb's copy, which holds only in-frame ones; the method was immunoSEQ multiplex PCR. The sample lists some 87,000 clones; 72% were seen once. The sequenced sample was pancreas tissue. The receptors here all came from a male donor with IPEX syndrome.

The chain employs TRBV13 and TRBJ2-5; D is perhaps TRBD2 (5 bases). Deletions cut 5 bases from V and 4 bases from J, with 8 bases between. The CDR3 totals 12 residues. Germline CDR1 and CDR2: PRHDT and FYEKMQ (reference sequence). The CDR3 nucleotides are TGTGCCAGCAGCCGAGGAGGAGAGACCCAGTACTTC. Its protein is CASSRGGETQYF.

This sequence joins TRBV10-3 and TRBJ2-2; TRBD2 aligns across 11 bases. The CDR3 is 19 amino acids. V lost 2 bases and J lost 4; bases outside the gene matches: 12. Looked up from germline, CDR1 is ENHRY and CDR2 is SYGVKD. CDR3 sequence reads: CAISEGPRNSGRATGELFF. As DNA, the CDR3 is TGTGCCATCAGTGAGGGGCCCCGCAATAGCGGGAGGGCCACCGGGGAGCTGTTTTTT.

The genes are TRBV27 and TRBJ2-2; D might be TRBD2 (5 bases). V lost 1 base, J lost 2 bases, and 14 bases lay in between. Germline CDR1 reads MNHEY; CDR2 reads SMNVEV (reference sequence). The CDR3 sequence is 17 residues long. CDR3 nucleotide sequence: TGTGCCAGCAGTTTATGGCCGGGTAGCGCCAACACCGGGGAGCTGTTTTTT. As protein: CASSLWPGSANTGELFF.